Listed here is a single T cell receptor beta chain. The data were obtained in a study of blood T cell repertoires in COVID-19. On the study more broadly: The samples span acute and convalescent COVID-19 from the United States, Italy and Spain. PBMCs, B-cell-depleted T cells, or T cells were the source of the cDNA or gDNA that made up the material.

CDR3 length equals 14 residues. The V and J ends lost 9 bases and 9 bases, in that order; junction bases with no gene match: 14. CDR1 is LGHDT and CDR2 is YNNKEL in the germline V gene (reference sequence). In the source study's methods: Amplification from reference gene primers served as the basis for estimated nucleated cell counts. Clones were read by immunoSEQ multiplex PCR, and TCRdb kept only the in-frame ones, dropping some. V and J calls and clone size come straight from that table; D and trimming were deduced from the DNA. Of 300,000 or so clones detected, over 80% appear once; the ten largest clones hold approximately 3.3%.

The sequence was obtained from a woman between 40 and 55 years old with acute or convalescent COVID-19. The rearrangement uses TRBV3-1 (or the pseudogene TRBV3-2) and TRBJ2-1; the match to TRBD2 covers 7 bases. The material sequenced was peripheral blood. CDR3 in DNA: TGTGCCAGTAAGGGGACTACAAGTGAACTTGAGCAGTTCTTC. It yields the protein CASKGTTSELEQFF.